What follows is one TCR beta chain and its context. This clone was detected only a few times. Its antigen is currently not known. Per-nucleotide qualities are absent, and no much larger clonotype sits a single base away. No treatment had been received by any patient before thyroid surgery. Using T-cell receptor beta sequencing, the researchers looked back retrospectively at clinical samples from patients, gathered between about 2012 and 2018. The sample originates from a study of metastatic and nonmetastatic thyroid tumors (dated by TCRdb to 2018 to 2020). General notes on the study: For patients with malignant and with benign thyroid disease, the researchers compared repertoires between peripheral blood samples and tumor or nodule tissue samples.

Library prep was done by PCR. This sample was sequenced with an Illumina HiSeq 4000. High-throughput sequencing was used to profile the CDR3 region of the TCR beta-chain in every patient. As for the original processing: The researchers built a classifier to tell apart papillary thyroid cancer patients with distant metastasis, based on CDR3 differences among clinicopathological groups. To measure repertoire diversity the researchers used the Shannon index, while the Morisita-Horn index served to gauge how similar the tumor and blood repertoires were. The raw public reads went through TCRdb reprocessing: fastp at Q25, MiXCR clone calling, in-frame beta chains kept. V and J calls and clone size were set by TCRdb, not the authors. In all, the sample holds some 9,100 clones, and approximately 11% of those were seen once. 7.5% to 8% of the sample is taken by the ten largest. V trim: 1 base; J trim: 4 bases; unmatched bases: 9. The germline V gene (reference sequence) provides CDR1 SGHKS and CDR2 YYEKEE. The CDR3 contains 16 residues, cysteine and phenylalanine counted. The retained sequence is limited to the CDR3, 48 bases, with the frame set at the first base.

Findings and caveats that apply to the study as a whole: TCR beta diversity was reported as significantly higher in malignant tumors than in benign nodules, in both blood and tumor samples.

Material: tumor tissue. The chain uses TRBV5-5 and TRBJ2-3; TRBD2 aligns with 7 central bases. This TCR was recovered from a female donor with papillary thyroid cancer or a benign thyroid nodule (not recorded which). Some clones in this sample may be carry-over from other donors' samples. The DNA reads TGTGCCAGCAGCTTGTTTGGCGGGGGTCTGGCAGATACGCAGTATTTT. Translated, this gives CASSLFGGGLADTQYF.